The 20 T cell receptor beta chains in this list originate from one sample, sequenced in a study of OX40 agonist ivuxolimab in advanced cancers. The assay was immunoSEQ multiplex PCR, and TCRdb's table has in-frame clones only and misses some. The profile shows 60,000 to 95,000 clones, about nine tenths of them singletons. The starting material was CD4+ or CD8+ T cells sorted from blood, obtained in a trial of the OX40 agonist ivuxolimab. The receptors come from an adult with an advanced solid tumor such as melanoma, head and neck, liver or kidney cancer.

The V call is TRBV7-7, the J call TRBJ2-5; 7 bases agree with TRBD1. V lost 0 bases, J lost 5 bases, and 3 bases stayed unmatched. This CDR3 region has 14 residues. Per germline, CDR1 SSHAT and CDR2 FNYEAQ (reference sequence). CDR3: CASSLAGGGETQYF. The CDR3 DNA sequence: TGTGCCAGCAGCTTAGCAGGGGGCGGGGAGACCCAGTACTTC.

The chain combines TRBV10-3 with TRBJ2-3; 8 bases are shared with TRBD2. Looked up from germline, CDR1 is ENHRY and CDR2 is SYGVKD. The CDR3 has 14 amino acids. After removal of 8 bases from V and 0 bases from J, the junction contained 4 bases not matched to a gene. Here the CDR3 reads CAIGASGSTDTQYF. The CDR3 DNA sequence: TGTGCCATCGGGGCTAGCGGGAGCACAGATACGCAGTATTTT.

This chain joins TRBV7-2 and TRBJ1-2, with D possibly being TRBD1 (5 bases). This CDR3 is built from 14 residues. From germline, CDR1 is SGHTA and CDR2 FQGNSA. The V and J ends lost 3 bases and 2 bases respectively, with 10 bases between them. The CDR3 here is CASSFGQGNYGYTF. For the CDR3, the DNA is TGTGCCAGCAGCTTTGGGCAGGGCAACTATGGCTACACCTTC.

The chain recombines TRBV7-2 with TRBJ2-7; maybe TRBD1 (5 bases). The V gene's germline CDR1 is SGHTA and CDR2 FQGNSA. The length of the CDR3 is 15 residues. The ends were cut back, 1 base at V and 2 bases at J, with 12 bases in the middle. CDR3 sequence: CASSLGPDTTYEQYF. CDR3 DNA sequence: TGTGCCAGCAGCTTAGGTCCGGACACCACCTACGAGCAGTACTTC.

The chain recombines TRBV13 with TRBJ2-1, with 11 bases matching TRBD2. This CDR3 region has 20 residues. From germline, CDR1 is PRHDT and CDR2 FYEKMQ (reference sequence). Trimming took 3 bases from V and 0 from J; bases not matched to a gene: 13. This chain's CDR3 is CASSFGLAGLSSTSYNEQFF. CDR3 in DNA: TGTGCCAGCAGCTTCGGACTAGCGGGTTTATCATCTACCTCCTACAATGAGCAGTTCTTC.

The chain employs TRBV9 and TRBJ1-3; D might be TRBD1 (5 bases). The CDR3 contains 15 residues. V lost 4 bases and J lost 0, with 11 bases in between. The germline CDR1 and CDR2 sequences are SGDLS and YYNGEE. The CDR3 reads CASSSGSNSGNTIYF. Here the CDR3 DNA reads TGTGCCAGCAGCTCAGGGTCCAACTCTGGAAACACCATATATTTT.

The chain couples TRBV7-2 to TRBJ2-7; 7 positions match TRBD2. V shed 8 bases and J 0 bases; nucleotides not matched to a gene: 7. This CDR3 region has 14 residues. Germline V gene lookup returns CDR1 SGHTA and CDR2 FQGNSA. This chain's CDR3 is CASQRGGSSYEQYF. CDR3 bases: TGTGCCAGCCAACGGGGCGGGAGCTCCTACGAGCAGTACTTC.

In its sample, this clone was seen a few times. The CDR3 sequence: CASSWEENTEAFF. CDR3 in DNA: TGCGCCAGCAGCTGGGAGGAGAACACTGAAGCTTTCTTT. V usage is TRBV5-1 and J usage is TRBJ1-1; D not resolved. Trimming stripped 3 bases from V and 1 base from J, with 7 bases between. CDR1 SGHRS and CDR2 YFSETQ come from the germline V gene. The CDR3 contains 13 residues.

This clone was seen a handful of times. The V call is TRBV13, the J call TRBJ1-2, with D tentatively TRBD1 (6 bases). Trimming removed 4 bases at V and 0 bases at J, with 12 bases between. Germline lookup yields CDR1 PRHDT and CDR2 FYEKMQ (reference sequence). CDR3 size: 15 residues. The DNA of the CDR3 is TGTGCCAGCAGCTCTTCTCGACAGGCTAACTATGGCTACACCTTC. It translates to CASSSSRQANYGYTF.

This chain connects TRBV1 to TRBJ2-7; the table assigns TRBD2, which was not confirmed against the DNA. TRBV1 is shown as a pseudogene. The CDR3 contains 17 residues. CDR3 amino acids: CTSSQVSSERPPYEQYF. The DNA for the CDR3 is TGCACCAGCAGCCAAGTATCTTCGGAGAGGCCCCCCTACGAGCAGTACTTC.

This clone was picked up one time. The chain carries TRBV7-2 and TRBJ1-1; D uncertain. Germline lookup yields CDR1 SGHTA and CDR2 FQGNSA. The V end lost 1 base, the J end lost 4 bases, and 13 bases lay between the germline ends. The CDR3 totals 15 residues. For the CDR3, the DNA is TGTGCCAGCAGCTTAGTACCCCGGTCGGGCACTGAAGCTTTCTTT. Translating it yields CASSLVPRSGTEAFF.

The gene calls are TRBV7-9 and TRBJ2-2, with 9 positions matching TRBD1. Germline V gene sequence: CDR1 SEHNR, CDR2 FQNEAQ (reference sequence). The V gene end was trimmed by 9 bases and the J gene end by 4 bases; junction bases not matched to a gene: 3. CDR3 length: 13 amino acids. As DNA, the CDR3 is TGTGCCAGGGACAGGGGAACCACCGGGGAGCTGTTTTTT. It translates to CARDRGTTGELFF.

This clone showed up just a few times. This chain connects TRBV5-1 to TRBJ2-7, with D tentatively TRBD2 (5 bases). The germline gives CDR1 SGHRS, CDR2 YFSETQ. Trimming took 5 bases from V and 7 from J, leaving 10 bases between them. The CDR3 spans 11 residues. CDR3: CASSPGGEQYF. The CDR3, as DNA: TGCGCCAGCAGTCCTGGAGGAGAGCAGTACTTC.

The CDR3 loop is CASSQKEPGPIEQFF. CDR3 bases: TGCGCCAGCAGCCAGAAAGAACCGGGGCCCATAGAGCAGTTCTTC. The chain carries TRBV4-3 and TRBJ2-1; D may correspond to TRBD1 or TRBD2 (5 bases each). The CDR3 has 15 residues. V dropped 3 bases and J dropped 10 bases, with 19 bases sitting between them. The germline CDR1 and CDR2 sequences are LGHNA and YSLEER.

A few counts support this clone. This chain connects TRBV9 to TRBJ1-1; 10 nucleotides line up with TRBD1. Germline V gene data show CDR1 as SGDLS and CDR2 as YYNGEE. CDR3 length: 15 residues. V was pared by 2 bases and J by 3 bases, with 4 bases of the junction left unmatched. CDR3 protein: CASSVTGQGDTEAFF. CDR3 in DNA: TGTGCCAGCAGCGTCACCGGACAGGGGGACACTGAAGCTTTCTTT.

CDR3 DNA sequence: TGCGCCAGCAGCTTGGCCCCCGGTTCACCCCTCCACTTT. Its translation: CASSLAPGSPLHF. V is TRBV5-1 and J is TRBJ1-6, with D unresolved. The germline V and J ends were trimmed by 0 bases and 9 bases, with 7 bases remaining between them. The V gene's germline CDR1 is SGHRS and CDR2 YFSETQ. CDR3 length equals 13 residues. The full variable domain, with the rest looked up from reference TRBV5-1 and TRBJ1-6, is KAGVTQTPRYLIKTRGQQVTLSCSPISGHRSVSWYQQTPGQGLQFLFEYFSETQRNKGNFPGRFSGRQFSNSRSEMNVSTLELGDSALYLCASSLAPGSPLHFGNGTRLTVT.

The chain recombines TRBV7-2 with TRBJ2-2; TRBD2 might be the D (5 bases). The CDR3 consists of 13 residues. Germline values: CDR1 SGHTA, CDR2 FQGNSA. V shed 6 bases and J shed 4 bases, with 9 bases lying between them. This chain's CDR3 is CASSGRGTGELFF. CDR3 nucleotide sequence: TGTGCCAGCAGTGGGAGAGGCACCGGGGAGCTGTTTTTT.

The genes are TRBV27 and TRBJ1-1; D perhaps matches TRBD1 (6 bases). Trimming removed 5 bases from V and 11 bases from J, with 18 bases in between. This CDR3 has 13 residues. Looked up from germline, CDR1 is MNHEY and CDR2 is SMNVEV (reference sequence). CDR3: CASSGTGNSSAFF. The CDR3 coding sequence is TGTGCCAGCAGTGGAACAGGGAATTCTTCGGCTTTCTTT.

This clone was seen a few times. This rearrangement joins TRBV18 to TRBJ2-7; the match to TRBD2 covers 9 bases. The CDR3 loop spans 15 amino acids. From germline, CDR1 is KGHSH and CDR2 LQKENI. Trimming removed 1 base from V and 6 bases from J; junction bases left unmatched: 7. The CDR3 DNA reads TGTGCCAGCTCACCACTAGCGGGAGTTTCTACCGAGCAGTACTTC. Translated, it gives CASSPLAGVSTEQYF.

The rearrangement joins TRBV18 to TRBJ2-5, with a possible D match to TRBD1 (5 bases). Germline V lookup: CDR1 KGHSH, CDR2 LQKENI. This CDR3 spans 15 amino acids. The V end was cut by 0 bases, the J end by 1 base, with 9 bases between. For the CDR3, the DNA is TGTGCCAGCTCACCACCGATGGGGCCCCAAGAGACCCAGTACTTC. Protein sequence: CASSPPMGPQETQYF.